Presented here are 27 T cell receptor beta chains from one specimen sequenced in a study of T-cell reconstitution after alpha-beta-depleted transplantation in children. Unique molecular identifiers were used in preparing the TCRbeta library. TCRdb passed the PCR reads through MiXCR, listing each CDR3 protein once. The sample records 780,000 or so distinct CDR3 sequences, 15% to 20% being singletons. The sequencing used PBMCs, mostly from graft donor cells, collected 360 days after TCRalphabeta/CD19-depleted stem cell transplant. These receptors came from a male patient younger than 18 who had a stem cell transplant for acute lymphoblastic leukemia, so the T cells may come from the graft donor.

The rearrangement uses TRBV10-3 and TRBJ2-3, with D unresolved. V was trimmed by 6 bases and J by 5 bases, leaving 12 bases between them. The germline gives CDR1 ENHRY, CDR2 SYGVKD. This CDR3 spans 13 amino acids. CDR3 sequence (DNA): TGTGCCATCAGCGCTACTTTCGGAGATACGCAGTATTTT. Residues: CAISATFGDTQYF.

This clonotype occurred a few times. This chain connects TRBV20-1 to TRBJ2-3, with 7 bases identical to TRBD2. CDR3 length: 16 amino acids. Germline values: CDR1 DFQATT, CDR2 SNEGSKA (reference sequence). V gave up 5 bases and J gave up 0 bases; unmatched junction bases: 11. The CDR3 is CSAGLRAGPSTDTQYF. The CDR3, as DNA: TGCAGTGCTGGGTTAAGAGCGGGACCTAGCACAGATACGCAGTATTTT.

This clonotype has a handful of counts. As DNA, the CDR3 is TGTGCCAGCAGCGTATTGCAAGATGTCGGGAGTTCACCCCTCCACTTT. This encodes CASSVLQDVGSSPLHF. The rearrangement links TRBV9 to TRBJ1-6; the D is unclear. Germline V gene sequence: CDR1 SGDLS, CDR2 YYNGEE. Deletions cut 1 base from V and 9 bases from J, with 17 bases between. This CDR3 contains 16 residues.

The chain employs TRBV6-1 and TRBJ2-1; TRBD2 agrees at 9 bases. Germline values: CDR1 MNHNS, CDR2 SASEGT. CDR3 length equals 18 residues. Trimming removed 5 bases from V and 0 bases from J; junction bases left unmatched: 11. The CDR3: CASSLSRLSGSSYNEQFF. The CDR3 DNA sequence: TGTGCCAGCAGTCTATCTAGACTTAGCGGGAGCTCCTACAATGAGCAGTTCTTC.

The V and J genes are TRBV15 and TRBJ1-5, with 7 bases fitting TRBD1. Trimming removed 1 base from V and 5 bases from J; junction bases left unmatched: 8. Germline CDR1 LNHNV, CDR2 YYDKDF (reference sequence). The length of the CDR3 is 16 residues. The CDR3 nucleotides are TGTGCCACCAGCAGAGCCCTTAACAGGGGTCATCAGCCCCAGCATTTT. This sequence encodes CATSRALNRGHQPQHF.

V usage is TRBV5-1 and J usage is TRBJ1-1, with a weak D call TRBD1 (5 bases). Trimming took 1 base from V and 6 from J, leaving 13 bases between them. Germline V gene sequence: CDR1 SGHRS, CDR2 YFSETQ. The CDR3 sequence is 14 residues long. The CDR3 loop reads CASSLPGTGAEAFF. In nucleotides, the CDR3 is TGCGCCAGCAGCTTGCCAGGGACGGGCGCTGAAGCTTTCTTT.

The rearrangement links TRBV5-1 to TRBJ2-7; D not resolved. The germline gives CDR1 SGHRS, CDR2 YFSETQ. V was pared by 0 bases and J by 4 bases, with 17 bases between. The CDR3 runs 16 residues. CDR3 sequence: CASSLAGWTTSYEQYF. The CDR3 region has the DNA TGCGCCAGCAGCTTGGCCGGGTGGACGACATCTTACGAGCAGTACTTC.

The sample holds one count of this clonotype. This sequence joins TRBV20-1 and TRBJ2-1; D is unresolved. Trimming left V 2 bases short and J 4 bases short, with 6 bases between. Germline lookup yields CDR1 DFQATT and CDR2 SNEGSKA (reference sequence). This CDR3 has 12 amino acids. The CDR3, as DNA: TGCAGTGCTAGAACCCGTTACAATGAGCAGTTCTTC. This gives the protein CSARTRYNEQFF.

In its sample, this clonotype was seen many times. The chain employs TRBV20-1 and TRBJ2-2; 10 bases match TRBD2. There are 15 residues in the CDR3. Trimming cost V 0 bases and J 5 bases; bases outside gene matches: 3. The germline gives CDR1 DFQATT, CDR2 SNEGSKA (reference sequence). The CDR3 spells CSARDPLAGTGELFF. DNA of the CDR3: TGCAGTGCTAGAGATCCACTAGCGGGGACCGGGGAGCTGTTTTTT.

The chain couples TRBV7-8 to TRBJ2-1, with 8 bases matching TRBD2. The trim removed 5 bases at V and 4 bases at J, leaving 10 bases unmatched. There are 16 residues in the CDR3. In germline, CDR1 is SGHVS, CDR2 FQNEAQ. Here the CDR3 DNA reads TGTGCCAGCAGCCGAGGGGCGACTAGCGTTTACAATGAGCAGTTCTTC. Encoded protein: CASSRGATSVYNEQFF.

The chain recombines TRBV27 with TRBJ2-7, with TRBD1 identical over 7 bases. Unmatched junction bases numbered 15, after V lost 7 bases and J lost 3 bases. This CDR3 region has 16 residues. Germline V gene sequence: CDR1 MNHEY, CDR2 SMNVEV (reference sequence). DNA for the CDR3: TGTGCCAGCACCCCACTCTCCGGGACAGACAGCTACGAGCAGTACTTC. Protein: CASTPLSGTDSYEQYF.

This sequence joins TRBV12-5 and TRBJ2-7; D is unclear. V lost 1 base, J lost 0 bases, and 10 bases lay in between. The CDR3 extends over 15 amino acids. Germline lookup yields CDR1 LGHNT and CDR2 FRNRAP. The CDR3 here is CASGLGRESSYEQYF. CDR3 bases: TGTGCTAGTGGTTTGGGTCGTGAGAGCTCCTACGAGCAGTACTTC.

CDR3 amino acids: CASSKGTDTGELFF. The CDR3 bases are TGTGCCAGCAGTAAGGGGACAGACACCGGGGAGCTGTTTTTT. The V and J genes are TRBV6-4 and TRBJ2-2, with TRBD1 identical over 7 bases. With V trimmed by 5 bases and J by 3 bases, 3 bases remained unmatched. The length of the CDR3 is 14 residues. The germline V gene has CDR1 MRHNA and CDR2 SNTAGT.

In this sample, this clonotype turned up a few times. The V and J genes are TRBV7-2 and TRBJ1-2; the match to TRBD1 covers 8 bases. Germline lookup yields CDR1 SGHTA and CDR2 FQGNSA. CDR3 length: 12 amino acids. Germline trimming cut 5 bases from V and 10 bases from J; bases unmatched to any gene: 6. The CDR3 protein is CASSTRQGYYTF. CDR3 coding DNA: TGTGCCAGCAGCACCAGACAGGGGTACTACACCTTC.

This clonotype has only a few counts. The J gene is TRBJ1-3, the V gene TRBV4-1; D is perhaps TRBD1 (5 bases). V was cut by 1 base and J by 0 bases, with 22 bases left in between. Germline CDR1 and CDR2: MGHRA and YSYEKL. This CDR3 is built from 20 residues. CDR3 in amino acids: CASSQVSSGSTTISGNTIYF. Here the CDR3 DNA reads TGCGCCAGCAGCCAAGTCTCGTCAGGGAGTACTACTATCTCTGGAAACACCATATATTTT.

The CDR3 region is CSATPGLAEYEQYF. CDR3 DNA: TGCAGTGCCACTCCGGGACTAGCGGAGTACGAGCAGTACTTC. The genes are TRBV20-1 and TRBJ2-7, with 11 bases lining up with TRBD2. The V and J ends lost 6 bases and 4 bases, in that order; junction bases with no gene match: 8. This CDR3 region has 14 residues. Germline-derived CDR1 and CDR2 are DFQATT and SNEGSKA (reference sequence).

The chain employs TRBV20-1 and TRBJ1-5; D gene uncertain. The CDR3 covers 14 residues. Germline V gene data show CDR1 as DFQATT and CDR2 as SNEGSKA (reference sequence). V lost 1 base and J lost 0, with 7 bases in between. The DNA for the CDR3 is TGCAGTGCTAGAGGTCTGCTTAGCAATCAGCCCCAGCATTTT. Residues: CSARGLLSNQPQHF.

The chain is built from TRBV14 and TRBJ2-1; TRBD2 matches 10 bases. In germline, CDR1 is SGHDN, CDR2 FVKESK. The CDR3 consists of 16 residues. J lost 0 bases, V lost 1 base, and 0 bases had no gene match. In DNA, the CDR3 is TGTGCCAGCAGCCAAGCTAGCGGGGGCTCCTACAATGAGCAGTTCTTC. Protein sequence: CASSQASGGSYNEQFF.

This chain links TRBV12-3 or TRBV12-4 with TRBJ2-3; D perhaps matches TRBD1 (6 bases). With 9 bases removed from V and 2 bases from J, the gap between germline ends came to 12 bases. This CDR3 is 13 amino acids long. The CDR3 DNA sequence: TGTGCCAGTTGCGACAGGCTCACAGATACGCAGTATTTT. It translates to CASCDRLTDTQYF.

This clonotype showed up many times. The chain carries TRBV28 and TRBJ2-1, with D uncertain. Trimming left V 5 bases short and J 6 bases short, with 17 bases between. This CDR3 comprises 15 residues. Looked up from germline, CDR1 is MDHEN and CDR2 is SYDVKM. CDR3 nucleotide sequence: TGTGCCAGCAGTCAAAGCTGGGTGCTTCTCAATGAGCAGTTCTTC. Translated, it gives CASSQSWVLLNEQFF.

This clonotype was detected only a few times. This rearrangement joins TRBV3-1 to TRBJ2-2, with D unresolved. CDR1 LGHDT and CDR2 YNNKEL come from the germline V gene (reference sequence). The CDR3 has 16 amino acids. V shed 1 base and J shed 7 bases, with 16 bases lying between them. The CDR3, as DNA: TGTGCCAGCAGCCAAGTAGGTCTTCGGGTGCTCGGGGAGCTGTTTTTT. As protein: CASSQVGLRVLGELFF.

The chain is built from TRBV4-1 and TRBJ2-3, with 7 bases that match TRBD2. The CDR3 covers 16 residues. Trimming took 2 bases from V and 4 from J; bases not matched to a gene: 9. Germline V gene data show CDR1 as MGHRA and CDR2 as YSYEKL. Here the CDR3 DNA reads TGCGCCAGCAGCCAATTCCCCAGCGGGAACGCAGATACGCAGTATTTT. Translated, it gives CASSQFPSGNADTQYF.

This clonotype was observed many times. The chain combines TRBV5-5 with TRBJ2-7; 7 bases line up with TRBD1. The CDR3 has 17 residues. CDR1 and CDR2 (germline): SGHKS, YYEKEE (reference sequence). Losses at the gene ends were 4 bases for V and 3 bases for J; bases not matched to a gene: 16. CDR3 region: CASSVGPGTAGSYEQYF. The CDR3 region has the DNA TGTGCCAGCAGCGTTGGCCCCGGGACAGCCGGCAGCTACGAGCAGTACTTC.

This clonotype was observed a handful of times. The V and J genes are TRBV4-1 and TRBJ2-1; tentatively, D is TRBD1 or TRBD2 (5 bases each). Trimming shortened V by 6 bases and J by 7 bases, and 19 bases separated the two germline ends. Germline V gene sequence: CDR1 MGHRA, CDR2 YSYEKL. The CDR3 totals 15 residues. Here the CDR3 DNA reads TGCGCCAGCAGACACCCGGGACGGAGGTTTAATGAGCAGTTCTTC. Translated: CASRHPGRRFNEQFF.

This clonotype was seen more than once but under ten times. V usage is TRBV4-1 and J usage is TRBJ2-5; 11 nucleotides line up with TRBD2. The V gene's germline CDR1 is MGHRA and CDR2 YSYEKL. This CDR3 is built from 16 residues. Trimming removed 5 bases from V and 1 base from J; junction bases left unmatched: 6. For the CDR3, the DNA is TGCGCCAGCAGCTACCTAGCGGGAGGACCCCAAGAGACCCAGTACTTC. This sequence encodes CASSYLAGGPQETQYF.

This clonotype has more than one count but fewer than ten. The genes are TRBV5-5 and TRBJ2-2; possibly TRBD1 for D (5 bases). Germline V gives CDR1 SGHKS, CDR2 YYEKEE (reference sequence). This CDR3 comprises 15 residues. Trimming left V 1 base short and J 1 base short, with 8 bases between. The CDR3 DNA reads TGTGCCAGCAGCTTGTTCCAGGGGAACACCGGGGAGCTGTTTTTT. Protein: CASSLFQGNTGELFF.

In nucleotides, the CDR3 is TGTGCCAGCAGCACCCCTAGAGGGGCTGTCATTCAATACAATGAGCAGTTCTTC. Translation gives CASSTPRGAVIQYNEQFF. V is TRBV7-6 and J is TRBJ2-1, with D perhaps given as TRBD1 or TRBD2 (5 bases each). CDR3 length equals 18 residues. CDR1 and CDR2 from the germline V gene are SGHVS and FNYEAQ. The V and J ends lost 5 bases and 4 bases respectively, with 24 bases between them.